This record concerns one TCR beta chain sequence. In the source study's methods: Reference gene primer amplification yielded estimated nucleated cell counts. The protocol was immunoSEQ multiplex PCR, while the TCRdb copy is restricted to in-frame clones and leaves out a portion. The DNA was the basis for D and trimming; V, J and clone size are from that table. The table records around 15,000 clones, about 90% of them present only once. The data were taken from a study of blood T cell repertoires in COVID-19. Overall study context: The origin of the acute and convalescent COVID-19 samples was the United States, Italy and Spain. From T cells, B-cell-depleted T cells, or PBMCs came the material, which was cDNA or gDNA.

V was cut by 2 bases and J by 7 bases, with 9 bases left in between. The germline CDR1 and CDR2 sequences are ENHRY and SYGVKD. The CDR3 contains 12 residues. The chain couples TRBV10-3 to TRBJ2-7; D not certain. This TCR was sampled from a man between 60 and 75 years old with active COVID-19. Source material: peripheral blood. Here the CDR3 reads CAISETRYEQYF. The CDR3, as DNA: TGTGCCATCAGTGAGACCCGGTATGAGCAGTACTTC.